Shown below are 13 T cell receptor beta chains from a single sample sequenced in a study of OX40 agonist ivuxolimab in advanced cancers. The protocol was immunoSEQ multiplex PCR, while the TCRdb copy is restricted to in-frame clones and leaves out a portion. The data hold 65,000 to 95,000 clones, with 88% observed a single time. The source was CD4+ or CD8+ T cells sorted from blood, collected in a trial of the OX40 agonist ivuxolimab. These receptors originate from an adult with an advanced solid tumor such as melanoma, head and neck, liver or kidney cancer.

The rearrangement uses TRBV7-2 and TRBJ1-1; tentative D call: TRBD1 (6 bases). Germline V gene sequence: CDR1 SGHTA, CDR2 FQGNSA. The CDR3 consists of 13 residues. V was clipped by 5 bases and J by 1 base, with 8 bases between them. The CDR3 sequence: CASSVGQNTEAFF. The CDR3 coding sequence is TGTGCCAGCAGCGTGGGACAGAACACTGAAGCTTTCTTT. Full variable domain (remainder filled in from reference TRBV7-2 and TRBJ1-1): GAGVSQSPSNKVTEKGKDVELRCDPISGHTALYWYRQSLGQGLEFLIYFQGNSAPDKSGLPSDRFSAERTGGSVSTLTIQRTQQEDSAVYLCASSVGQNTEAFFGQGTRLTVV.

A single count supports this clone. The genes are TRBV7-9 and TRBJ2-2; TRBD1 agrees at 12 bases. Germline V gene data show CDR1 as SEHNR and CDR2 as FQNEAQ (reference sequence). The CDR3 is 14 residues long. Unmatched junction bases numbered 7, after V lost 11 bases and J lost 6 bases. This CDR3 is CALPGTGGSGELFF. In DNA form, the CDR3 reads TGTGCCTTGCCCGGGACAGGGGGCTCCGGGGAGCTGTTTTTT. Looking up the rest from reference TRBV7-9 and TRBJ2-2 gives the full variable domain: DTGVSQNPRHKITKRGQNVTFRCDPISEHNRLYWYRQTLGQGPEFLTYFQNEAQLEKSRLLSDRFSAERPKGSFSTLEIQRTEQGDSAMYLCALPGTGGSGELFFGEGSRLTVL.

The chain's CDR3 is CASSPAGTPNEQFF. CDR3 nucleotide sequence: TGTGCCAGCAGTCCCGCCGGGACCCCCAATGAGCAGTTCTTC. V and J are TRBV6-6 and TRBJ2-1; D may correspond to TRBD1 or TRBD2 (5 bases each). Looked up from germline, CDR1 is MNHNY and CDR2 is SVGAGI (reference sequence). With 5 bases removed from V and 6 bases from J, the gap between germline ends came to 14 bases. There are 14 residues in the CDR3.

The chain joins TRBV28 to TRBJ2-3, with D uncertain. Germline CDR1 reads MDHEN; CDR2 reads SYDVKM. Trimming shortened V by 5 bases and J by 3 bases, and 6 bases separated the two germline ends. The CDR3 runs to 12 residues. The DNA for the CDR3 is TGTGCCAGCAGTCAAACTACAGATACGCAGTATTTT. Residues: CASSQTTDTQYF.

The chain couples TRBV28 to TRBJ2-7; D perhaps matches TRBD1 (6 bases). Germline CDR1 MDHEN, CDR2 SYDVKM. This CDR3 contains 14 residues. V lost 2 bases and J 4 bases, leaving 12 bases between the germline ends. In DNA, the CDR3 is TGTGCCAGCAGTTTACCAGGGGACGGGTACGAGCAGTACTTC. Translated, it gives CASSLPGDGYEQYF.

The V call is TRBV5-1, the J call TRBJ1-5; D may be TRBD1 (6 bases). Trimming shortened V by 4 bases and J by 5 bases, and 13 bases separated the two germline ends. Germline V gene data show CDR1 as SGHRS and CDR2 as YFSETQ. This CDR3 is built from 14 residues. CDR3 sequence (DNA): TGCGCCAGCAGCACCGGGGCAGGGGATCAGCCCCAGCATTTT. Its translation: CASSTGAGDQPQHF.

The V gene is TRBV7-3, the J gene TRBJ2-1, with 13 bases lining up with TRBD2. The CDR3 length is 16 residues. V dropped 1 base and J dropped 10; count of bases not matched to a gene: 7. Germline V gene data show CDR1 as SGHTA and CDR2 as FQGTGA. The DNA of the CDR3 is TGTGCCAGCAGCTTAAGAGGGACTAGCGGGAATGGCGAGCAGTTCTTC. It yields the protein CASSLRGTSGNGEQFF.

The chain carries TRBV5-4 and TRBJ2-7; 8 bases align to TRBD2. After removal of 6 bases from V and 0 bases from J, the junction contained 5 bases not matched to a gene. CDR3 length: 14 amino acids. Germline loops: CDR1 SGHNT, CDR2 YYREEE (reference sequence). The CDR3 nucleotides read TGTGCCAGCAAAACCGGGACTAGCTCCTACGAGCAGTACTTC. Protein sequence: CASKTGTSSYEQYF.

V usage is TRBV11-3 and J usage is TRBJ2-3; D is uncertain. CDR1 SGHNT and CDR2 YENEEA come from the germline V gene. This CDR3 comprises 15 residues. V was cut by 1 base and J by 3 bases, with 11 bases left in between. The CDR3 sequence: CASSLVGVETDTQYF. CDR3 bases: TGTGCCAGCAGCTTAGTTGGGGTAGAGACAGATACGCAGTATTTT.

For the CDR3, the DNA is TGTGCCTGGAGTAAAGTACGGACTAGCGGGAGGGCCAATACGCAGTATTTT. This gives the protein CAWSKVRTSGRANTQYF. The chain joins TRBV30 to TRBJ2-3; 15 bases match TRBD2. The germline CDR1 and CDR2 sequences are GTSNPN and SVGIG (reference sequence). The CDR3 is 17 residues long. The V segment lost 2 bases and the J segment 7 bases; nucleotides outside the gene matches: 10.

V and J are TRBV15 and TRBJ2-1, with TRBD2 identical over 8 bases. CDR1 LNHNV and CDR2 YYDKDF come from the germline V gene (reference sequence). This CDR3 is 14 amino acids long. The trim removed 11 bases at V and 6 bases at J, leaving 12 bases unmatched. As DNA, the CDR3 is TGTGCCTCGACAGTAGCGGGACTATCCAATGAGCAGTTCTTC. Amino acids: CASTVAGLSNEQFF.

This rearrangement joins TRBV5-1 to TRBJ1-2; D not certain. The CDR3 length is 12 residues. V was shortened by 0 bases and J by 3 bases, with 3 bases between the two germline ends. The germline V gene encodes CDR1 SGHRS and CDR2 YFSETQ. The chain's CDR3 is CASSLDDYGYTF. In DNA form, the CDR3 reads TGCGCCAGCAGCTTGGACGACTATGGCTACACCTTC.

The CDR3, as DNA: TGTGCTAGTGCCATCGGAAGAGATACGCAGTATTTT. Translation: CASAIGRDTQYF. The V gene is TRBV12-5, the J gene TRBJ2-3; no reliable D call. Trimming cost V 7 bases and J 5 bases, with 10 bases left between them. The CDR3 consists of 12 residues. CDR1 and CDR2 (germline): LGHNT, FRNRAP.